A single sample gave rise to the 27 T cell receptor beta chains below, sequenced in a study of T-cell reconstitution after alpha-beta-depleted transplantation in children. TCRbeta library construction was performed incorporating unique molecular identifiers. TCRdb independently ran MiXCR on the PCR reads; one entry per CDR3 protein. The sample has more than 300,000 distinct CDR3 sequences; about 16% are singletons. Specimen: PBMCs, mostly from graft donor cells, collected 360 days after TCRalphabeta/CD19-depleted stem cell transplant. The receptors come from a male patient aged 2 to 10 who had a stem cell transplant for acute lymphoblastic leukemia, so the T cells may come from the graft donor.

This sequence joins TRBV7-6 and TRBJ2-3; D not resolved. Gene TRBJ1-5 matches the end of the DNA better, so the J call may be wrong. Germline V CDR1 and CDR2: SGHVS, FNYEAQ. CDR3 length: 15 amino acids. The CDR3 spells CASSRLADETDTQHF. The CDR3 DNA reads TGTGCCAGCAGCAGACTAGCGGATGAAACAGATACGCAGCATTTT.

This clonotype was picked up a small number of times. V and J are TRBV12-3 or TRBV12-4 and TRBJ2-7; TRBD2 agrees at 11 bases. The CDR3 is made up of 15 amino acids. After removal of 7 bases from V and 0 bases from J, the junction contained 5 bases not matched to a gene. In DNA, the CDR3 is TGTGCCAGCAAAGGGACTAGCGGTAACTCCTACGAGCAGTACTTC. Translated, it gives CASKGTSGNSYEQYF.

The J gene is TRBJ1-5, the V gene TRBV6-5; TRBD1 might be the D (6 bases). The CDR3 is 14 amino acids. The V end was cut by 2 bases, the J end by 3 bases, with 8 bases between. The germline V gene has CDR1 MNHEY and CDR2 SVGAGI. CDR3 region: CASSYRQDNQPQHF. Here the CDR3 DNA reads TGTGCCAGCAGTTACAGACAGGACAATCAGCCCCAGCATTTT.

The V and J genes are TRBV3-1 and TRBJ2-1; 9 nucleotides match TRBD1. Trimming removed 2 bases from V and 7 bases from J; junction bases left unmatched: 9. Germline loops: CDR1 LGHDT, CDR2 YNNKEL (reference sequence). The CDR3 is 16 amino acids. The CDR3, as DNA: TGTGCCAGCAGCCAACCTCTGACAGGGGGTGGTAATGAGCAGTTCTTC. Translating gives CASSQPLTGGGNEQFF.

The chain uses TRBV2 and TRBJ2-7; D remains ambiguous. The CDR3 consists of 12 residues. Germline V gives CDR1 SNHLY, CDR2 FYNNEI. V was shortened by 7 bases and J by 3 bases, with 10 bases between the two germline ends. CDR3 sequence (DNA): TGTGCCAGCACTATTAGTATCTACGAGCAGTACTTC. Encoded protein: CASTISIYEQYF.

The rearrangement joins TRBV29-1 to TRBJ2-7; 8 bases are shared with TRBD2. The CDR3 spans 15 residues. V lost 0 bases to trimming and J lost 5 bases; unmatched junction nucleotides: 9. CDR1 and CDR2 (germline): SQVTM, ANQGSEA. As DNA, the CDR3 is TGCAGCGTTGAAGATGGCCAGCGGGAGTCGGACGAGCAGTACTTC. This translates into CSVEDGQRESDEQYF.

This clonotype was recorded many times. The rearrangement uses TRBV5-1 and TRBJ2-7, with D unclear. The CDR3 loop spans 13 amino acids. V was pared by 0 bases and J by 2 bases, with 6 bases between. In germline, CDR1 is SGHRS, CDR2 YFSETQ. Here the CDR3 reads CASSLGLTYEQYF. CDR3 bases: TGCGCCAGCAGCTTGGGACTTACCTACGAGCAGTACTTC.

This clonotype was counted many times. The CDR3 nucleotides are TGTGCCAGCAGTTTAGACTTGATCTACAATGAGCAGTTCTTC. Its translation is CASSLDLIYNEQFF. The chain combines TRBV12-3 or TRBV12-4 with TRBJ2-1, with no clear D. The CDR3 length is 14 residues. V lost 1 base and J 3 bases, leaving 7 bases between the germline ends.

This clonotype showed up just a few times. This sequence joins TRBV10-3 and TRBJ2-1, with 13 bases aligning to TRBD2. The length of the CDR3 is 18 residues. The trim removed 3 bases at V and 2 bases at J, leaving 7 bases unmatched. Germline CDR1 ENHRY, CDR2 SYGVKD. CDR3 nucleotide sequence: TGTGCCATCAGTGATACTAGCGGGAGGGTGGGTACCTACAATGAGCAGTTCTTC. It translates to CAISDTSGRVGTYNEQFF.

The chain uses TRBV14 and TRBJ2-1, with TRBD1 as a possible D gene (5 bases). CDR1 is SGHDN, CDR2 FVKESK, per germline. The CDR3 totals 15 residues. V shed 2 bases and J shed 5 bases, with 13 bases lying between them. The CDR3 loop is CASSQLRGRDNEQFF. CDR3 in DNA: TGTGCCAGCAGCCAATTAAGGGGCAGGGACAATGAGCAGTTCTTC. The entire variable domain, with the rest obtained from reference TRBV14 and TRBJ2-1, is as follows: EAGVTQFPSHSVIEKGQTVTLRCDPISGHDNLYWYRRVMGKEIKFLLHFVKESKQDESGMPNNRFLAERTGGTYSTLKVQPAELEDSGVYFCASSQLRGRDNEQFFGPGTRLTVL.

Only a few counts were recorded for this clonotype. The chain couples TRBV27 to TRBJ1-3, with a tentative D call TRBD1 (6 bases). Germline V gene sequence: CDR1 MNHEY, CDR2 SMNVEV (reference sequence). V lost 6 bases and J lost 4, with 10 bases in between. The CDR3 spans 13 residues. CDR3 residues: CASRTGKGNTIYF. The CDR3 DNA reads TGTGCCAGCAGGACAGGAAAAGGAAACACCATATATTTT.

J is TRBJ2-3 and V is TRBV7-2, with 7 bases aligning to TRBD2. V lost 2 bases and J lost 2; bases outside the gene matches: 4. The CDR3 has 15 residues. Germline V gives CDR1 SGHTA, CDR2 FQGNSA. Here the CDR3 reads CASSLNSGPTDTQYF. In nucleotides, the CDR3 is TGTGCCAGCAGCTTAAATAGCGGGCCCACAGATACGCAGTATTTT.

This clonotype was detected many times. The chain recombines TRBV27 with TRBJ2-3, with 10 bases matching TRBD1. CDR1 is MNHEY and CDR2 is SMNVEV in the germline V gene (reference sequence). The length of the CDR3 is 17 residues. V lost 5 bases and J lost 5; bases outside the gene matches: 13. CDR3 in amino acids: CASSPDRGLYTLDTQYF. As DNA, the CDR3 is TGTGCCAGCAGTCCTGACAGGGGGCTTTACACATTAGATACGCAGTATTTT.

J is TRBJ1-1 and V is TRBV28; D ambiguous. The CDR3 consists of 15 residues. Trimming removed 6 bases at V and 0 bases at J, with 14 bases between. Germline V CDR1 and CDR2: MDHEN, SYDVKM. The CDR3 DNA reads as TGTGCCAGCAGAGCCCCGCCCCCATTGAACACTGAAGCTTTCTTT. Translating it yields CASRAPPPLNTEAFF.

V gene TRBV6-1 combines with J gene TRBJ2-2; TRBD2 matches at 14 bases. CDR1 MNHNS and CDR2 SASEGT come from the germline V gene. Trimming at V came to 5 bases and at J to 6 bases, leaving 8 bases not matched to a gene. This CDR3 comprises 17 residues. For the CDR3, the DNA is TGTGCCAGCAGTCCACTGACTAGCGGGAGGGTTGCCGGGGAGCTGTTTTTT. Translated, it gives CASSPLTSGRVAGELFF.

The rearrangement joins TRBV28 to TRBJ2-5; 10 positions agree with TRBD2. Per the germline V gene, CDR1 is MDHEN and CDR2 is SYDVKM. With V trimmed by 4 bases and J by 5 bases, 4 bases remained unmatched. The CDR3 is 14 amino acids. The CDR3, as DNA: TGTGCCAGCAGTTCTAGCGGGAGAGGGGAGACCCAGTACTTC. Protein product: CASSSSGRGETQYF. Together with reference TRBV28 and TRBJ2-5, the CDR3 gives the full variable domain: DVKVTQSSRYLVKRTGEKVFLECVQDMDHENMFWYRQDPGLGLRLIYFSYDVKMKEKGDIPEGYSVSREKKERFSLILESASTNQTSMYLCASSSSGRGETQYFGPGTRLLVL.

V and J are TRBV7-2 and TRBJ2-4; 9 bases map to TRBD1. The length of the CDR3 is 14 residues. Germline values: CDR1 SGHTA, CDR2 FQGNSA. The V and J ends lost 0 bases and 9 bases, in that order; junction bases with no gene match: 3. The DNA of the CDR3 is TGTGCCAGCAGCTTAGCGGGACAGGGTGGCATTCAGTACTTC. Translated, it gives CASSLAGQGGIQYF.

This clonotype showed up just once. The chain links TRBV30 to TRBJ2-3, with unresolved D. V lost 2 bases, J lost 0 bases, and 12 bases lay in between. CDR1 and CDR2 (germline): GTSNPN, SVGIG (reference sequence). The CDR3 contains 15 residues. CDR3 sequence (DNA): TGTGCCTGGAGTTCGCCTTATACTAGCACAGATACGCAGTATTTT. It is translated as CAWSSPYTSTDTQYF.

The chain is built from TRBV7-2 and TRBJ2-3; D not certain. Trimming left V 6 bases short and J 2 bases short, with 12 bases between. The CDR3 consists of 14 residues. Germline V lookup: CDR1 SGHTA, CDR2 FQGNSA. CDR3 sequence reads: CASRLSGTTDTQYF. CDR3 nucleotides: TGTGCCAGCAGGTTAAGTGGAACCACAGATACGCAGTATTTT.

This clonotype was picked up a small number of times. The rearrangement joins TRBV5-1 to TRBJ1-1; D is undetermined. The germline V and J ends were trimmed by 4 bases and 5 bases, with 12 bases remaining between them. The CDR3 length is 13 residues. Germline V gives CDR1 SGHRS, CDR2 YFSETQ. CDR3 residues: CASSPERETEAFF. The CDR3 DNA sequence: TGCGCCAGCAGCCCAGAGAGGGAGACTGAAGCTTTCTTT.

The CDR3 coding sequence is TGTGCCAGCTCACCAGGACAGGGGCCCTTCGACAAGTACTTC. Encoded protein: CASSPGQGPFDKYF. The V call is TRBV18, the J call TRBJ2-5; 9 bases line up with TRBD1. This CDR3 comprises 14 residues. The germline V gene has CDR1 KGHSH and CDR2 LQKENI. Germline trimming cut 2 bases from V and 12 bases from J; bases unmatched to any gene: 10.

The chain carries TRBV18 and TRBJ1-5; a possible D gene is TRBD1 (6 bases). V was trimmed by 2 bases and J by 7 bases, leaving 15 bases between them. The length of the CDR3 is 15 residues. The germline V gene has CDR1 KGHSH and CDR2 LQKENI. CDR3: CASSPSGGRAQPQHF. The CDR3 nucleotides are TGTGCCAGCTCACCATCCGGGGGCCGGGCCCAGCCCCAGCATTTT. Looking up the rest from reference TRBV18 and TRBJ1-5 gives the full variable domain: NAGVMQNPRHLVRRRGQEARLRCSPMKGHSHVYWYRQLPEEGLKFMVYLQKENIIDESGMPKERFSAEFPKEGPSILRIQQVVRGDSAAYFCASSPSGGRAQPQHFGDGTRLSIL.

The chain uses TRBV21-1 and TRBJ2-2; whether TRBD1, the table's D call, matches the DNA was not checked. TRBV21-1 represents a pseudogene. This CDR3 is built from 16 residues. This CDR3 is CASKPGRGFYTGELFF. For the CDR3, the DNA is TGTGCCAGCAAACCGGGACGGGGGTTTTACACCGGGGAGCTGTTTTTT.

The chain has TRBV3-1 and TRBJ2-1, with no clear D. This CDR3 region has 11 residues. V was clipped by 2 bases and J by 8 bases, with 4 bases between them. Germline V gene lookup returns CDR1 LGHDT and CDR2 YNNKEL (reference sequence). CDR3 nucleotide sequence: TGTGCCAGCAGCCAAAGAGATGAGCAGTTCTTC. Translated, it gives CASSQRDEQFF.

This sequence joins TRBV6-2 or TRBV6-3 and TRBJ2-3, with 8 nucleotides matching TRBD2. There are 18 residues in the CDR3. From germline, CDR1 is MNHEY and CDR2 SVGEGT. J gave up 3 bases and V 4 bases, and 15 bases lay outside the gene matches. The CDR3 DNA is TGTGCCAGCAGTTCCCGGAAAGTCAAGCGGGAGCAAACAGATACGCAGTATTTT. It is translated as CASSSRKVKREQTDTQYF.

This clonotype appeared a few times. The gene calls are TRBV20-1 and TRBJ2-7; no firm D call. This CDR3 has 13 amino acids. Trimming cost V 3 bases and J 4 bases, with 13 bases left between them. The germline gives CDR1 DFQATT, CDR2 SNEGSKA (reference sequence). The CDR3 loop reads CSARRRLGYEQYF. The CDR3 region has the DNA TGCAGTGCTAGGAGGAGACTGGGGTACGAGCAGTACTTC.

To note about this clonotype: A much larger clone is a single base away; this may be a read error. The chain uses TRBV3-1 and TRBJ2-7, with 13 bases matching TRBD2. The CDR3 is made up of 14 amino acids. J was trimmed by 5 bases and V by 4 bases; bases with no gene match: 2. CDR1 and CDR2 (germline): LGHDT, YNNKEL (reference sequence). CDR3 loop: CASSRTSGSHEQYF. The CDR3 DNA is TGTGCCAGCAGCCGGACTAGCGGGAGCCACGAGCAGTACTTC.